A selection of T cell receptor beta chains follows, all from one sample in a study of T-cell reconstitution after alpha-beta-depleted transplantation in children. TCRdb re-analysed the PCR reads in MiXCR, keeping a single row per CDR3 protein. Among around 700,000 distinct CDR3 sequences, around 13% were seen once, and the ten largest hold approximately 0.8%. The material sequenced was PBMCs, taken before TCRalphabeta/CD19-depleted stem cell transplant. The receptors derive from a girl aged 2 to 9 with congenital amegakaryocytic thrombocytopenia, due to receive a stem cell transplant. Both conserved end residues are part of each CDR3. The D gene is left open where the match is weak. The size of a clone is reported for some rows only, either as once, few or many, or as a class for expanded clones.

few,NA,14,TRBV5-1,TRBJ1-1,CASRERGENTEAFF,TGCGCCAGCAGAGAAAGGGGGGAGAACACTGAAGCTTTCTTT
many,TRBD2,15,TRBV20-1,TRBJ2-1,CSAREPGGSDNEQFF,TGCAGTGCTAGAGAACCGGGAGGCTCTGACAATGAGCAGTTCTTC
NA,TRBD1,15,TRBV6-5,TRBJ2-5,CASSYGTGYQETQYF,TGTGCCAGCAGTTACGGGACAGGGTACCAAGAGACCCAGTACTTC
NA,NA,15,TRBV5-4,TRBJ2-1,CASSPRWGLSNEQFF,TGTGCCAGCAGCCCGCGCTGGGGGTTGAGCAATGAGCAGTTCTTC
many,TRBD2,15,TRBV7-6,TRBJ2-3,CASRQLAGGLDTQYF,TGTGCCAGCAGGCAGCTAGCGGGAGGTCTAGATACGCAGTATTTT
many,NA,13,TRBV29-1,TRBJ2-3,CSVEGQASDTQYF,TGCAGCGTTGAAGGTCAAGCCTCAGATACGCAGTATTTT
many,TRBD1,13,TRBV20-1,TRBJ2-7,CSPSPDRVGEQYF,TGCAGTCCATCCCCGGACAGGGTGGGCGAGCAGTACTTC
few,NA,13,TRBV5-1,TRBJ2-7,CASSPESTYEQYF,TGCGCCAGCAGCCCTGAGTCTACCTACGAGCAGTACTTC
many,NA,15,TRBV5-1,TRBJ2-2,CASSQGPPNTGELFF,TGCGCCAGCTCTCAGGGCCCCCCGAACACCGGGGAGCTGTTTTTT
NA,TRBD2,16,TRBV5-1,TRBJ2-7,CASSLISGGGIYEQYF,TGCGCCAGCAGCTTGATTTCGGGAGGGGGTATCTACGAGCAGTACTTC
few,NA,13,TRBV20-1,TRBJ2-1,CSARRVMYNEQFF,TGCAGTGCTAGACGAGTGATGTACAATGAGCAGTTCTTC
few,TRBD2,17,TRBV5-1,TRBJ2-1,CASSLAGGTPRYNEQFF,TGCGCCAGCAGTTTAGCGGGAGGAACGCCCCGGTACAATGAGCAGTTCTTC
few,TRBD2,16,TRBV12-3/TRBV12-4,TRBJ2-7,CASSAPLAEGTYEQYF,TGTGCCAGCAGTGCCCCACTAGCGGAGGGGACCTACGAGCAGTACTTC
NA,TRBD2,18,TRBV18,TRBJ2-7,CASSPFRTGLAGVDEQYF,TGTGCCAGCTCACCATTTAGGACAGGACTAGCGGGAGTGGACGAGCAGTACTTC
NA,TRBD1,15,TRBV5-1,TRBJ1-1,CASSLTGGENTEAFF,TGCGCCAGCAGCTTAACAGGGGGCGAGAACACTGAAGCTTTCTTT
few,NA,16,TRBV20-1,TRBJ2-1,CSAQPGGAGSYNEQFF,TGCAGTGCTCAACCGGGGGGCGCGGGCTCCTACAATGAGCAGTTCTTC
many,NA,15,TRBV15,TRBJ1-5,CATSRNTGSGQPQHF,TGTGCCACCAGCAGGAATACAGGCTCCGGGCAGCCCCAGCATTTT
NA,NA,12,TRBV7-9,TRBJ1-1,CASSETGFEAFF,TGTGCCAGCAGCGAGACAGGCTTTGAAGCTTTCTTT
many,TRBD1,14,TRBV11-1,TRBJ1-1,CASSLVLQGARAFF,TGTGCCAGCAGCTTAGTTCTCCAGGGGGCGCGAGCTTTCTTT
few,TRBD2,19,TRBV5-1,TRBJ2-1,CASSLVQLTGRARENEQFF,TGCGCCAGCAGCTTGGTTCAACTGACCGGGAGGGCCAGGGAGAATGAGCAGTTCTTC
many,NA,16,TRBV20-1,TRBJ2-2,CSARAVEQPNTGELFF,TGCAGTGCTAGAGCCGTGGAGCAGCCTAACACCGGGGAGCTGTTTTTT
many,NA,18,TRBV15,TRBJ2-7,CATSSRGLGAPFSYEQYF,TGTGCCACCAGCAGTAGGGGACTCGGAGCGCCTTTTAGCTACGAGCAGTACTTC
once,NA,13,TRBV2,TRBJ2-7,CASSQTGLSEQYF,TGTGCCAGCAGTCAGACAGGCCTGAGCGAGCAGTACTTC
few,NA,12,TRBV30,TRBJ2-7,CAWGQGRNEQYF,TGTGCCTGGGGGCAGGGGCGGAACGAGCAGTACTTC
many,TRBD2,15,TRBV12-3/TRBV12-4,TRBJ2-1,CASSLLGRAYNEQFF,TGTGCCAGCAGTCTCCTGGGGAGGGCCTACAATGAGCAGTTCTTC
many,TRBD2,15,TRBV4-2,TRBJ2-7,CASSRVAGGPDEQYF,TGTGCCAGCAGCCGAGTAGCGGGAGGGCCGGATGAGCAGTACTTC
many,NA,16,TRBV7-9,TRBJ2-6,CASSLGTSSGANVLTF,TGTGCCAGCAGCTTAGGCACTAGTTCTGGGGCCAACGTCCTGACTTTC
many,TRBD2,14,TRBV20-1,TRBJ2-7,CSANPLAGGGEQYF,TGCAGTGCTAACCCACTAGCGGGAGGAGGCGAGCAGTACTTC
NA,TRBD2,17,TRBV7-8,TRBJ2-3,CASSRTKSGSVADTQYF,TGTGCCAGCAGCCGTACAAAAAGCGGGAGCGTCGCAGATACGCAGTATTTT
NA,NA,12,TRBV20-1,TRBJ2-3,CSARHGPDTQYF,TGCAGTGCAAGACACGGCCCAGATACGCAGTATTTT
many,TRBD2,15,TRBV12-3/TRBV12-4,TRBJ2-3,CASSFSGRAGDTQYF,TGTGCCAGCAGTTTTAGCGGGAGGGCTGGAGATACGCAGTATTTT
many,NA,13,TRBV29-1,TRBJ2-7,CSVVSRKTYEQYF,TGCAGCGTTGTTAGCCGAAAGACCTACGAGCAGTACTTC
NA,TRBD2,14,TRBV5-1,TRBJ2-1,CASSFQRGYNEQFF,TGCGCCAGCAGCTTCCAGCGGGGCTACAATGAGCAGTTCTTC
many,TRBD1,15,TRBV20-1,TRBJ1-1,CSARKEAGGNTEAFF,TGCAGTGCTAGAAAGGAGGCAGGGGGAAACACTGAAGCTTTCTTT
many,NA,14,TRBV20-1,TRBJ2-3,CSATDSKVRDTQYF,TGCAGTGCGACCGACAGCAAAGTCAGGGATACGCAGTATTTT
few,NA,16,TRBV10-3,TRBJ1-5,CAISESGLWGNQPQHF,TGTGCCATCAGTGAGTCGGGTCTATGGGGCAATCAGCCCCAGCATTTT
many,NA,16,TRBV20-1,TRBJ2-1,CSARGPSKSSYNEQFF,TGCAGTGCTAGAGGTCCGTCTAAAAGCAGCTACAATGAGCAGTTCTTC
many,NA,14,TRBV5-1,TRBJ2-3,CASSLGNEADTQYF,TGCGCCAGCAGCTTGGGAAACGAGGCAGATACGCAGTATTTT
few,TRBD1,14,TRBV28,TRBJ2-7,CASSFSTGGYEQYF,TGTGCCAGCAGTTTTTCGACAGGGGGCTACGAGCAGTACTTC
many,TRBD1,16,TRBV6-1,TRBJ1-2,CASIVRDSLTIYGYTF,TGTGCCAGCATCGTTCGGGACAGCCTTACCATCTATGGCTACACCTTC